The 9 T cell receptor beta chains below come from one sample, sequenced in a study of radiotherapy plus CTLA-4 blockade in lung cancer. Assay: immunoSEQ multiplex PCR; the TCRdb copy retains only in-frame clones and omits some. There are over 85,000 clones in the sample; 65% to 80% occur only once, and approximately 2.8% lies in the top ten. This material consisted of peripheral blood, taken from a patient treated with radiotherapy plus ipilimumab. These receptors were taken from a human donor with non-small cell lung cancer who had a partial response to radiotherapy plus ipilimumab. Some clones in this sample may be carry-over from other donors' samples.

This clone was seen a handful of times. Other nucleotide sequences in the sample specify the same CDR3. The chain uses TRBV18 and TRBJ2-7; 7 nucleotides align to TRBD1. Germline CDR1 and CDR2: KGHSH and LQKENI. The CDR3 extends over 14 amino acids. The V and J ends lost 3 bases and 2 bases, in that order; junction bases with no gene match: 4. The CDR3 DNA follows: TGTGCCAGCTCACCTCGACAGGGCACCTACGAGCAGTACTTC. Residues: CASSPRQGTYEQYF.

This chain joins TRBV5-1 and TRBJ2-1; perhaps TRBD2 as D (5 bases). This CDR3 spans 13 amino acids. V dropped 3 bases and J dropped 5 bases, with 9 bases sitting between them. CDR1 and CDR2 (germline): SGHRS, YFSETQ. CDR3: CASSSGKNNEQFF. In DNA, the CDR3 is TGCGCCAGCAGCTCCGGGAAAAACAATGAGCAGTTCTTC.

V gene TRBV7-2 combines with J gene TRBJ2-1, with 9 bases matching TRBD2. Germline trimming cut 2 bases from V and 10 bases from J; bases unmatched to any gene: 6. CDR1 is SGHTA, CDR2 FQGNSA, per germline. The CDR3 sequence is 14 residues long. CDR3 in amino acids: CASSLSGGRGEQFF. The CDR3 coding sequence is TGTGCCAGCAGCTTAAGCGGCGGGAGGGGGGAGCAGTTCTTC.

This chain links TRBV14 with TRBJ1-1; D gene ambiguous. This CDR3 comprises 12 residues. Per the germline V gene, CDR1 is SGHDN and CDR2 is FVKESK. V shed 0 bases and J shed 6 bases, with 5 bases lying between them. The CDR3 protein is CASSQEGPEAFF. The CDR3 region has the DNA TGTGCCAGCAGCCAAGAGGGCCCTGAAGCTTTCTTT.

The chain links TRBV10-2 to TRBJ2-3; 9 bases match TRBD2. Losses at the gene ends were 3 bases for V and 3 bases for J; bases not matched to a gene: 7. This CDR3 region has 16 residues. Germline V CDR1 and CDR2: WSHSY, SAAADI. CDR3 sequence reads: CASSDSSSGRTDTQYF. The CDR3 coding sequence is TGCGCCAGCAGTGATTCGAGTAGCGGGAGAACAGATACGCAGTATTTT.

This clone was found a few times. The V call is TRBV19, the J call TRBJ1-2; TRBD1 agrees at 8 bases. There are 13 residues in the CDR3. Trimming took 3 bases from V and 6 from J; bases not matched to a gene: 3. Germline assignment: CDR1 LNHDA and CDR2 SQIVND (reference sequence). Written as DNA, the CDR3 is TGTGCCAGTAGTATGACAGGGGAGGATGGCTACACCTTC. Protein product: CASSMTGEDGYTF.

CDR3 amino acids: CSVSVIEQFF. The CDR3 DNA reads TGCAGCGTTTCGGTGATCGAGCAGTTCTTC. The rearrangement uses TRBV29-1 and TRBJ2-1; D unresolved. Between the trimmed V and J ends, which lost 5 bases and 10 bases, there was a span of 9 bases. The CDR3 totals 10 residues. Germline V gives CDR1 SQVTM, CDR2 ANQGSEA.

This clone was seen a single time. This rearrangement joins TRBV9 to TRBJ2-1; TRBD2 might be the D (6 bases). CDR1 and CDR2 (germline): SGDLS, YYNGEE. Trimming removed 0 bases at V and 1 base at J, with 11 bases between. CDR3 size: 16 residues. CDR3 bases: TGTGCCAGCAGCGTAGGCTGGGGGGAATCCTACAATGAGCAGTTCTTC. As protein: CASSVGWGESYNEQFF.

The CDR3, as DNA: TGTGCCATCAGTGAGACCATAGCGGGAGGCCTTTTCGTAAATACGCAGTATTTT. Its translation is CAISETIAGGLFVNTQYF. The chain carries TRBV10-3 and TRBJ2-3; 10 nucleotides match TRBD2. CDR3 length: 18 amino acids. Germline CDR1 is ENHRY and CDR2 is SYGVKD. J lost 7 bases, V lost 2 bases, and 15 bases had no gene match.